This section outlines one T cell receptor (beta chain) sequence together with its context. The data are from a study of technical replicates of blood from a handful of donors. Germline-derived CDR1 and CDR2 are LGHNT and FRNRAP. CDR3 length: 14 residues. V was pared by 5 bases and J by 6 bases, with 1 base of the junction left unmatched. Sequencing was performed with immunoSEQ multiplex PCR; in TCRdb, only in-frame clones are kept and a portion is missing. The sample includes some 80,000 clones, about 97% of them seen just once. The V gene is TRBV12-5, the J gene TRBJ2-1, with 13 positions matching TRBD2. The clonotype originates from a human donor in good health. The sequenced material came from T cells isolated from PBMCs. In nucleotides, the CDR3 is TGTGCTAGTGGTGGACTAGCGGGAGTCAATGAGCAGTTCTTC. Its protein product is CASGGLAGVNEQFF.